These 21 T cell receptor beta chains share one sample of origin, sequenced in a study of CD8+CD57+ T cells in acquired aplastic anemia. For CDR3 and TCR beta VDJ profiling, genomic DNA was the template used. TCRdb re-called the reads with MiXCR, one entry per CDR3 protein. Of about 150,000 distinct CDR3 sequences in the sample, 41% are singletons; the top ten hold under 9%. Sample: sorted CD4+, CD8+, or CD8+CD57+ T cells (not recorded which) from PBMCs. Receptors were obtained from a human donor in good health, serving as a control.

The rearrangement joins TRBV11-2 to TRBJ2-1; 10 bases line up with TRBD2. Germline V gives CDR1 SGHAT, CDR2 FQNNGV. CDR3 length equals 14 residues. Germline trimming cut 0 bases from V and 10 bases from J; bases unmatched to any gene: 3. The CDR3 nucleotides are TGTGCCAGCAGCTTAGATAGCGGGGGGAGCGAGCAGTTCTTC. Translation gives CASSLDSGGSEQFF.

The chain recombines TRBV14 with TRBJ2-7; tentatively, D is TRBD1 (6 bases). The germline V gene has CDR1 SGHDN and CDR2 FVKESK. This CDR3 has 15 amino acids. Between the trimmed V and J ends, which lost 2 bases and 5 bases, there was a span of 16 bases. DNA for the CDR3: TGTGCCAGCAGCCAACTACAGGGTTATTTGGACGAGCAGTACTTC. Its translation: CASSQLQGYLDEQYF.

This clonotype was observed a single time. This sequence may be a read error, since a much larger clone differs from it by one base. The chain has TRBV5-4 and TRBJ2-2; the D gene could be TRBD1 or TRBD2 (5 bases each). V was pared by 2 bases and J by 4 bases, with 9 bases between. CDR1 is SGHNT, CDR2 YYREEE, per germline (reference sequence). The CDR3 is 14 amino acids. CDR3 protein: CASSFYGATGELFF. The DNA of the CDR3 is TGTGCCAGCAGCTTTTACGGGGCCACCGGGGAGCTGTTTTTT. The variable domain in full, with the rest retrieved from reference TRBV5-4 and TRBJ2-2, is ETGVTQSPTHLIKTRGQQVTLRCSSQSGHNTVSWYQQALGQGPQFIFQYYREEENGRGNFPPRFSGLQFPNYSSELNVNALELDDSALYLCASSFYGATGELFFGEGSRLTVL.

This clonotype came up a few times. One end of the junction is discordant with germline, which a read error may explain. The gene calls are TRBV9 and TRBJ2-1; TRBD2 might be the D (6 bases). This CDR3 has 12 residues. CDR1 and CDR2 from the germline V gene are SGDLS and YYNGEE. CDR3 residues: CASRGLYDEQFF. The CDR3 bases are TGTGCCAGCAGGGGACTCTACGATGAGCAGTTCTTC. Full variable domain (missing parts from reference TRBV9 and TRBJ2-1): DSGVTQTPKHLITATGQRVTLRCSPRSGDLSVYWYQQSLDQGLQFLIQYYNGEERAKGNILERFSAQQFPDLHSELNLSSLELGDSALYFCASRGLYDEQFFGPGTRLTVL.

Ten or more counts support this clonotype. The rearrangement uses TRBV4-2 and TRBJ1-6; TRBD1 is a possible D gene (5 bases). The CDR3 is 16 residues long. Germline assignment: CDR1 LGHNA and CDR2 YNFKEQ. The V gene lost 4 bases and the J gene lost 10 bases, with 20 bases spanning the gap. CDR3 loop: CASSRRPGTVGSPLHF. In DNA, the CDR3 is TGTGCCAGCAGCCGACGACCCGGGACGGTGGGCTCACCCCTCCACTTT.

Points on this clonotype: This may be a read error: a much more frequent sequence differs by one nucleotide. The rearrangement uses TRBV7-2 and TRBJ1-1; D perhaps matches TRBD1 (5 bases). This CDR3 region has 14 residues. The V and J ends lost 1 base and 11 bases respectively, with 17 bases between them. From germline, CDR1 is SGHTA and CDR2 FQGNSA. The CDR3 DNA follows: TGTGCCAGCAGCTTAGGGGGGAGTCAGGCATCGGCTTTCTTT. This encodes CASSLGGSQASAFF.

This clonotype was counted at least ten times. V gene TRBV20-1 combines with J gene TRBJ2-1; a weak D match, TRBD2 (5 bases). Germline CDR1 DFQATT, CDR2 SNEGSKA (reference sequence). V was shortened by 0 bases and J by 3 bases, with 15 bases between the two germline ends. CDR3 length equals 16 residues. CDR3 residues: CSAREFLAQLYNEQFF. The CDR3 DNA sequence: TGCAGTGCTAGAGAATTCCTAGCCCAGCTCTACAATGAGCAGTTCTTC.

The gene calls are TRBV9 and TRBJ2-3; 8 positions match TRBD2. Unmatched junction bases numbered 12, after V lost 4 bases and J lost 2 bases. This CDR3 comprises 17 residues. Germline CDR1 and CDR2: SGDLS and YYNGEE. CDR3 region: CASSSETIAGLTDTQYF. The CDR3 region has the DNA TGTGCCAGCAGCTCGGAGACAATAGCGGGACTCACAGATACGCAGTATTTT.

V usage is TRBV7-8 and J usage is TRBJ1-5; 10 bases align to TRBD1. The CDR3 consists of 15 residues. V lost 2 bases, J lost 5 bases, and 3 bases stayed unmatched. CDR1 and CDR2 (germline): SGHVS, FQNEAQ. As DNA, the CDR3 is TGTGCCAGCAGCTTAACTGGGACAGGGGATCAGCCCCAGCATTTT. Translated: CASSLTGTGDQPQHF.

This clonotype was seen many times. The CDR3 region has the DNA TGTGCCAGCAGCGAATGGGGCAGCAATCAGCCCCAGCATTTT. This gives the protein CASSEWGSNQPQHF. The chain links TRBV27 to TRBJ1-5, with D possibly TRBD1 on 5 matching bases. CDR3 length: 14 amino acids. Germline CDR1 is MNHEY and CDR2 is SMNVEV (reference sequence). With 6 bases removed from V and 1 base from J, the gap between germline ends came to 10 bases.

This clonotype occurred many times. The chain links TRBV7-2 to TRBJ2-2; a weak D match, TRBD1 (6 bases). Looked up from germline, CDR1 is SGHTA and CDR2 is FQGNSA. The CDR3 covers 15 residues. V was cut by 7 bases and J by 6 bases, with 18 bases left in between. In nucleotides, the CDR3 is TGTGCCAGCAAACAGGGCGGGCCGACCTCCGGGGAGCTGTTTTTT. Translating gives CASKQGGPTSGELFF. The full variable domain, in which reference TRBV7-2 and TRBJ2-2 provide the parts outside the CDR3, is GAGVSQSPSNKVTEKGKDVELRCDPISGHTALYWYRQSLGQGLEFLIYFQGNSAPDKSGLPSDRFSAERTGGSVSTLTIQRTQQEDSAVYLCASKQGGPTSGELFFGEGSRLTVL.

The chain joins TRBV19 to TRBJ1-1, with TRBD1 identical over 10 bases. V was clipped by 9 bases and J by 1 base; unmatched bases: 11. CDR1 is LNHDA and CDR2 is SQIVND in the germline V gene (reference sequence). The CDR3 totals 16 residues. The CDR3 here is CASSRDRGEGNTEAFF. DNA of the CDR3: TGTGCCAGCTCCAGGGACAGGGGCGAAGGGAACACTGAAGCTTTCTTT. Combining the CDR3 with reference TRBV19 and TRBJ1-1 gives the whole variable domain DGGITQSPKYLFRKEGQNVTLSCEQNLNHDAMYWYRQDPGQGLRLIYYSQIVNDFQKGDIAEGYSVSREKKESFPLTVTSAQKNPTAFYLCASSRDRGEGNTEAFFGQGTRLTVV.

This clonotype was seen more than once but under ten times. The rearrangement joins TRBV7-9 to TRBJ1-2; a weak D match, TRBD1 (5 bases). The CDR3 totals 14 residues. CDR1 is SEHNR, CDR2 FQNEAQ, per germline (reference sequence). Trimming shortened V by 1 base and J by 7 bases, and 13 bases separated the two germline ends. CDR3 sequence reads: CASSLGQTLGGYTF. CDR3 sequence (DNA): TGTGCCAGCAGCTTAGGACAGACTTTGGGTGGCTACACCTTC.

V and J are TRBV7-6 and TRBJ1-6, with 11 positions matching TRBD1. V lost 4 bases to trimming and J lost 8 bases; unmatched junction nucleotides: 1. The CDR3 extends over 14 amino acids. The germline CDR1 and CDR2 sequences are SGHVS and FNYEAQ. This CDR3 reads CASSSDRGHSPLHF. CDR3 bases: TGTGCCAGCAGCTCGGACAGGGGGCATTCACCCCTCCACTTT.

J is TRBJ2-7 and V is TRBV20-1, with D perhaps matching TRBD1 or TRBD2 (5 bases each). The CDR3 runs to 12 residues. The germline CDR1 and CDR2 sequences are DFQATT and SNEGSKA (reference sequence). V shed 3 bases and J shed 0 bases, with 6 bases lying between them. The CDR3 loop is CSASGTSYEQYF. The DNA for the CDR3 is TGCAGTGCTAGCGGGACCTCCTACGAGCAGTACTTC.

This clonotype occurred a few times. A read error is possible here, since a much larger clone lies one base away. The gene calls are TRBV19 and TRBJ1-1; D remains unclear. Per the germline V gene, CDR1 is LNHDA and CDR2 is SQIVND (reference sequence). There are 14 residues in the CDR3. DNA for the CDR3: TGTGTCAGTAGTATCTCGGGTCTTAACACTGAAGCTTTCTTT. As protein: CVSSISGLNTEAFF. Supplemented by reference TRBV19 and TRBJ1-1, the full variable domain reads DGGITQSPKYLFRKEGQNVTLSCEQNLNHDAMYWYRQDPGQGLRLIYYSQIVNDFQKGDIAEGYSVSREKKESFPLTVTSAQKNPTAFYLCVSSISGLNTEAFFGQGTRLTVV.

This clonotype was observed a single time. An end of the junction differs from the germline gene, which may be a read error. The J gene is TRBJ1-1, the V gene TRBV10-2; D gene ambiguous. This CDR3 spans 12 amino acids. Germline CDR1 is WSHSY and CDR2 is SAAADI. The CDR3 bases are TGCACCAGCAGTGAGAGTTGGACTGAAGCTTTCTTT. Its translation is CTSSESWTEAFF.

This clonotype was detected ten times or more. The gene calls are TRBV20-1 and TRBJ1-1; D is uncertain. CDR3 size: 14 residues. V lost 5 bases, J lost 3 bases, and 16 bases lay in between. Germline assignment: CDR1 DFQATT and CDR2 SNEGSKA (reference sequence). The CDR3 DNA reads as TGCAGTGCTCCCTCCACATTGATCGACACTGAAGCTTTCTTT. This gives the protein CSAPSTLIDTEAFF.

V is TRBV7-2 and J is TRBJ2-2; D gene unclear. Germline-derived CDR1 and CDR2 are SGHTA and FQGNSA. This CDR3 region has 16 residues. The germline V and J ends were trimmed by 3 bases and 0 bases, with 11 bases remaining between them. CDR3 sequence reads: CASSFAAATNTGELFF. The CDR3 DNA reads as TGTGCCAGCAGCTTCGCGGCAGCCACGAACACCGGGGAGCTGTTTTTT.

This clonotype appeared many times. V gene TRBV24-1 combines with J gene TRBJ2-5; D unresolved. Trimming took off 3 bases at V and 0 bases at J, with 4 bases between the two ends. CDR1 is KGHDR, CDR2 SFDVKD, per germline. The CDR3 runs 13 residues. The CDR3 spells CATSDGDQETQYF. DNA of the CDR3: TGTGCCACCAGTGATGGTGACCAAGAGACCCAGTACTTC.

In regard to this clonotype: A much larger clone differs from this one at a single base, so this may be a read error. V gene TRBV3-1 combines with J gene TRBJ2-7; 7 bases are shared with TRBD2. CDR1 and CDR2 from the germline V gene are LGHDT and YNNKEL (reference sequence). CDR3 size: 14 residues. Trimming took 5 bases from V and 3 from J; bases not matched to a gene: 7. The CDR3 here is CASSRSAGLYEQYF. Written as DNA, the CDR3 is TGTGCCAGCAGCAGGTCAGCGGGACTCTACGAGCAGTACTTC.